Listed below are T cell receptor beta chains from one sample, sequenced in a study of blood T cell repertoires in COVID-19. Repertoires were generated with immunoSEQ multiplex PCR, while TCRdb's copy carries only in-frame clones and drops some. This table holds 310,000 or so clones, around 88% found once. The sequenced sample was PBMCs or T cells enriched from blood (not recorded which). The receptors stem from a woman in her thirties or forties who had recovered from COVID-19. The CDR3 runs from the conserved cysteine through the conserved F or W. The order of the fields is clone size, D gene, J gene, V gene, CDR3 protein, CDR3 DNA. A D gene is named only where the DNA matches it firmly. The size entry is marked missing in some rows and otherwise reads once, few, many or a size class.

clone size: .; D gene: .; J gene: TRBJ1-4; V gene: TRBV30; CDR3 protein: CAWNGQGEKLFF; CDR3 DNA: TGTGCCTGGAATGGGCAGGGTGAAAAACTGTTTTTT
clone size: .; D gene: TRBD1; J gene: TRBJ2-5; V gene: TRBV2; CDR3 protein: CASSRPTGKIQETQYF; CDR3 DNA: TGTGCCAGCAGCCGCCCGACAGGGAAAATACAAGAGACCCAGTACTTC
clone size: .; D gene: TRBD2; J gene: TRBJ2-7; V gene: TRBV28; CDR3 protein: CASRSAGGGSGEQYF; CDR3 DNA: TGTGCCAGCAGGTCCGCCGGTGGCGGGAGTGGCGAGCAGTACTTC
clone size: .; D gene: .; J gene: TRBJ1-2; V gene: TRBV20-1; CDR3 protein: CSASQVYGYTF; CDR3 DNA: TGCAGTGCTAGTCAGGTCTATGGCTACACCTTC
clone size: .; D gene: TRBD1; J gene: TRBJ1-2; V gene: TRBV6-1; CDR3 protein: CASSEVRTGRGYTF; CDR3 DNA: TGTGCCAGCAGTGAAGTTCGGACAGGGCGAGGCTACACCTTC
clone size: .; D gene: .; J gene: TRBJ1-1; V gene: TRBV28; CDR3 protein: CASSSKGDANTEAFF; CDR3 DNA: TGTGCCAGCAGTTCCAAAGGGGATGCGAACACTGAAGCTTTCTTT
clone size: .; D gene: TRBD2; J gene: TRBJ2-7; V gene: TRBV7-8; CDR3 protein: CASSLMGGLAGPYEQYF; CDR3 DNA: TGTGCCAGCAGCTTAATGGGCGGACTAGCGGGACCCTACGAGCAGTACTTC
clone size: .; D gene: .; J gene: TRBJ2-3; V gene: TRBV18; CDR3 protein: CASAPRSTDTQYF; CDR3 DNA: TGTGCCAGTGCACCGCGGTCCACAGATACGCAGTATTTT
clone size: .; D gene: TRBD2; J gene: TRBJ2-2; V gene: TRBV4-3; CDR3 protein: CASSQDGGLAGVRELFF; CDR3 DNA: TGCGCCAGCAGCCAAGACGGAGGACTAGCGGGAGTTCGGGAGCTGTTTTTT
clone size: .; D gene: .; J gene: TRBJ2-7; V gene: TRBV14; CDR3 protein: CASSHTGTGTYEQYF; CDR3 DNA: TGTGCCAGCAGCCACACCGGGACTGGGACCTACGAGCAGTACTTC
clone size: once; D gene: .; J gene: TRBJ1-3; V gene: TRBV11-2; CDR3 protein: CASSLDPTAGNTIYF; CDR3 DNA: TGTGCCAGCAGCTTAGATCCAACGGCTGGAAACACCATATATTTT
clone size: .; D gene: TRBD2; J gene: TRBJ2-5; V gene: TRBV5-4; CDR3 protein: CASSPGGTRAQETQYF; CDR3 DNA: TGTGCCAGCAGCCCGGGGGGGACGAGGGCTCAAGAGACCCAGTACTTC
clone size: .; D gene: TRBD1; J gene: TRBJ2-2; V gene: TRBV24-1; CDR3 protein: CATSRDRGRTGELFF; CDR3 DNA: TGTGCCACCTCCCGGGACAGGGGGCGAACCGGGGAGCTGTTTTTT
clone size: once; D gene: .; J gene: TRBJ2-2; V gene: TRBV7-9; CDR3 protein: CASSLGAGTGELFF; CDR3 DNA: TGTGCCAGCAGCTTAGGTGCGGGTACCGGGGAGCTGTTTTTT
clone size: .; D gene: .; J gene: TRBJ1-1; V gene: TRBV28; CDR3 protein: CASTVNTEAFF; CDR3 DNA: TGTGCCAGCACCGTGAACACTGAAGCTTTCTTT
clone size: .; D gene: .; J gene: TRBJ1-1; V gene: TRBV5-1; CDR3 protein: CASSFAGGLNTEAFF; CDR3 DNA: TGCGCCAGCAGCTTCGCGGGGGGCTTAAACACTGAAGCTTTCTTT
clone size: .; D gene: TRBD1; J gene: TRBJ2-7; V gene: TRBV5-4; CDR3 protein: CASRSLPGTGVDREQYF; CDR3 DNA: TGTGCCAGCAGATCCCTCCCCGGGACAGGGGTTGATCGGGAGCAGTACTTC
clone size: .; D gene: TRBD1; J gene: TRBJ1-2; V gene: TRBV5-8; CDR3 protein: CASSAWTGIGYTF; CDR3 DNA: TGTGCCAGCAGCGCGTGGACAGGAATTGGCTACACCTTC